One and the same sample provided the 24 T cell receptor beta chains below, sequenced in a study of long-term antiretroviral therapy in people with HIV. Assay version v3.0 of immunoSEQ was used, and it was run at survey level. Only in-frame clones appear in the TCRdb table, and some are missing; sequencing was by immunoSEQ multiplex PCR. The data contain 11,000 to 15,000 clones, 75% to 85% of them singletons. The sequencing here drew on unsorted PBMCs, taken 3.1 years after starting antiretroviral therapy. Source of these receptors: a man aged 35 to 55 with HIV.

The DNA for the CDR3 is TGTGCCAGCAGCCAGCCGTTAAGCGGGGGGGCCTACGAGCAGTACTTC. Protein sequence: CASSQPLSGGAYEQYF. V is TRBV4-2 and J is TRBJ2-7, with 10 bases that match TRBD2. The CDR3 contains 16 residues. The V gene's germline CDR1 is LGHNA and CDR2 YNFKEQ. Losses at the gene ends were 3 bases for V and 2 bases for J; bases not matched to a gene: 7.

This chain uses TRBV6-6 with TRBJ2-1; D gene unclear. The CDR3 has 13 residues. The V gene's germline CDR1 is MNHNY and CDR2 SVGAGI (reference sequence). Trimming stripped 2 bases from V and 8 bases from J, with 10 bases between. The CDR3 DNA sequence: TGTGCCAGCAGTTACAAGGCCGAGCATGAGCAGTTCTTC. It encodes CASSYKAEHEQFF.

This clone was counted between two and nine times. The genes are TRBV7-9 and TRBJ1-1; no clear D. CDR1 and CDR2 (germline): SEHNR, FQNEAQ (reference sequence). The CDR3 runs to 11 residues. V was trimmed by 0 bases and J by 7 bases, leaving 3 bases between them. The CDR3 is CASSLALEAFF. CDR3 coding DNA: TGTGCCAGCAGCTTAGCCCTTGAAGCTTTCTTT.

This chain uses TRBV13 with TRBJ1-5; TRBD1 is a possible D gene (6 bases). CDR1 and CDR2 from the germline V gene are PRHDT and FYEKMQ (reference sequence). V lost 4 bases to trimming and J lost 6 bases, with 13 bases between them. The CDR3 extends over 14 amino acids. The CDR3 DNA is TGTGCCAGCAGCTCCGACAGGCGGGGTCAGCCCCAGCATTTT. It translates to CASSSDRRGQPQHF.

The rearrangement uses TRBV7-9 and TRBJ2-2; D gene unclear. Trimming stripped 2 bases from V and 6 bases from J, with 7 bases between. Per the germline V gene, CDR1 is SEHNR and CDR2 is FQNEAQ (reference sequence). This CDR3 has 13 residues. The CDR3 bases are TGTGCCAGCAGCTTATTTCTCTCCGGGGAGCTGTTTTTT. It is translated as CASSLFLSGELFF.

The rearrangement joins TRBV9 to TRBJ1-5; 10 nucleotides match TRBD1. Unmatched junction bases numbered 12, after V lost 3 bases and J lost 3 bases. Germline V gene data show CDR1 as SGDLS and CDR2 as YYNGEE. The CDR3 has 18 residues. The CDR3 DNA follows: TGTGCCAGCAGCGGGACATGCCGACAGGGGGCGGCCAATCAGCCCCAGCATTTT. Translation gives CASSGTCRQGAANQPQHF.

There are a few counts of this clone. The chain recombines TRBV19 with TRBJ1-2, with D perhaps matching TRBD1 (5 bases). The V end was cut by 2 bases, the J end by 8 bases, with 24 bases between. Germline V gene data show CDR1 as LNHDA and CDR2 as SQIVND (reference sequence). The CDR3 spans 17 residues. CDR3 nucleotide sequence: TGTGCCAGTAGTATACTAGGGGTCAAGGGCTTAAAGAACGGCTACACCTTC. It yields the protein CASSILGVKGLKNGYTF.

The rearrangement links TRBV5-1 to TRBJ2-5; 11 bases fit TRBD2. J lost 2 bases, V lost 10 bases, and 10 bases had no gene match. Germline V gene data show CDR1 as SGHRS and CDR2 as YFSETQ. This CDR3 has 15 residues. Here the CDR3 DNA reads TGCGCCTCATCGGTAGCGGGGGGGAAGCAAGAGACCCAGTACTTC. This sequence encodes CASSVAGGKQETQYF.

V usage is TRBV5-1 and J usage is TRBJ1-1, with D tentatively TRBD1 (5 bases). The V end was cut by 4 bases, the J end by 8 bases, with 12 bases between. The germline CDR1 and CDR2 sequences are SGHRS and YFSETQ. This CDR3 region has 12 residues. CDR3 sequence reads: CASSLQGPEAFF. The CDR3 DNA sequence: TGCGCCAGCAGCCTTCAGGGCCCCGAAGCTTTCTTT.

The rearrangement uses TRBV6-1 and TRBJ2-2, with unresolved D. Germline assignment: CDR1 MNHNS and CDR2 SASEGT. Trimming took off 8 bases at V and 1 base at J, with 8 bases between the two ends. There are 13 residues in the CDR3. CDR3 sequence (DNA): TGTGCCAGCGGGCAGCTGAACACCGGGGAGCTGTTTTTT. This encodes CASGQLNTGELFF.

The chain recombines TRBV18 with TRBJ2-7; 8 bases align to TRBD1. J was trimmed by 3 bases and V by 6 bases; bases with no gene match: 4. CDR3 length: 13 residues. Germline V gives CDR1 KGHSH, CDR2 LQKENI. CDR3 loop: CASSPTGDYEQYF. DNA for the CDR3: TGTGCCAGCTCCCCGACAGGGGACTACGAGCAGTACTTC.

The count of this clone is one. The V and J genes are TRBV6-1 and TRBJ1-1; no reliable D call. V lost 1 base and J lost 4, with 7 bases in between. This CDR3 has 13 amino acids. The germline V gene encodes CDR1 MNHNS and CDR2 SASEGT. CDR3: CASSEVTGTEAFF. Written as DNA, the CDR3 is TGTGCCAGCAGTGAAGTGACGGGCACTGAAGCTTTCTTT.

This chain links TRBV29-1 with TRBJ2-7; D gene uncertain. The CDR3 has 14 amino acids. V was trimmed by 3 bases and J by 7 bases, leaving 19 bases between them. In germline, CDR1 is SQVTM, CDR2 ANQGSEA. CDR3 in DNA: TGCAGCGTTGAGGTCACAGCTTCAAACGGTGAGCAGTACTTC. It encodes CSVEVTASNGEQYF.

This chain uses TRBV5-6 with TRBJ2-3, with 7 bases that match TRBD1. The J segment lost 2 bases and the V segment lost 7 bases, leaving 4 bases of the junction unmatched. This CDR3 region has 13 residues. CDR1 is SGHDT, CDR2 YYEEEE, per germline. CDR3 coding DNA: TGTGCCAGCTACAGGGGTTCCACAGATACGCAGTATTTT. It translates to CASYRGSTDTQYF.

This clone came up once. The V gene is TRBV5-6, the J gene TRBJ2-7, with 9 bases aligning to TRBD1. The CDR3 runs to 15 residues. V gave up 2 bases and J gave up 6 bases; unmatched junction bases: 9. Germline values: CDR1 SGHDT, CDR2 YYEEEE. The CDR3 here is CASSFGQGTLGEQYF. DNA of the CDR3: TGTGCCAGCAGCTTTGGACAGGGGACGTTGGGCGAGCAGTACTTC.

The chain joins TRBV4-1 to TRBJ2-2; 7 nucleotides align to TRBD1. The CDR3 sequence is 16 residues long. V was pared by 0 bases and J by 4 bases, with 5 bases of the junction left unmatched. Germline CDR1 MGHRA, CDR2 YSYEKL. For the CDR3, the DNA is TGCGCCAGCAGCCAAGAACAGGGGCGAGGCACCGGGGAGCTGTTTTTT. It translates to CASSQEQGRGTGELFF.

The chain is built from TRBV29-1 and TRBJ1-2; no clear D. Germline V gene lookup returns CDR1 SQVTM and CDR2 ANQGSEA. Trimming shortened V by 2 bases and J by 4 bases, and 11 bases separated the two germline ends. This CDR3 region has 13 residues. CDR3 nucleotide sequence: TGCAGCGTTGAAACCCGGATCCCCTATGGCTACACCTTC. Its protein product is CSVETRIPYGYTF.

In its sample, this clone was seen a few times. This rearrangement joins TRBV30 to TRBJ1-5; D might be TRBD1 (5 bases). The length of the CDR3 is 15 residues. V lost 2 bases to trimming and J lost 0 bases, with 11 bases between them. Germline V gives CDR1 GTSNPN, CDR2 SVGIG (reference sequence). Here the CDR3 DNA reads TGTGCCTGGAGTCCTAGGGGACTTAGCAATCAGCCCCAGCATTTT. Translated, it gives CAWSPRGLSNQPQHF.

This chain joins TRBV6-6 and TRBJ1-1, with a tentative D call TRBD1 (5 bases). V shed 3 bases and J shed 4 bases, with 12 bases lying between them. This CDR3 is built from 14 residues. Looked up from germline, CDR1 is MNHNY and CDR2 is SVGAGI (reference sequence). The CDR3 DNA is TGTGCCAGCAGTTATCAGGGCCCCAGCACTGAAGCTTTCTTT. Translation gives CASSYQGPSTEAFF.

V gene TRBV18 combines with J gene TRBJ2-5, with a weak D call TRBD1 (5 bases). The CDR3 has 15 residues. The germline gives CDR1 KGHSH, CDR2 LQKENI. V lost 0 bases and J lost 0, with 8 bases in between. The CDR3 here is CASSPPTANQETQYF. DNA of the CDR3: TGTGCCAGCTCACCACCGACAGCCAACCAAGAGACCCAGTACTTC.

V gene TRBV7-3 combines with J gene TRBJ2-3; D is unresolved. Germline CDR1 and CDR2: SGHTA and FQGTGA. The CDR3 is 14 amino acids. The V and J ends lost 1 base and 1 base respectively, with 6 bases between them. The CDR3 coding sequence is TGTGCCAGCAGCTTAAGGCCAGGCACAGATACGCAGTATTTT. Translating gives CASSLRPGTDTQYF.

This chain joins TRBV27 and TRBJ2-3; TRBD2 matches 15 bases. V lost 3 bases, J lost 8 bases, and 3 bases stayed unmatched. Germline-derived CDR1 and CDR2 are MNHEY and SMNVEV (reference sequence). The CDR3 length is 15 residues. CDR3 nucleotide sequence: TGTGCCAGCAGTTTTTCGGGACTAGCGGGGGGTACGCAGTATTTT. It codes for CASSFSGLAGGTQYF.

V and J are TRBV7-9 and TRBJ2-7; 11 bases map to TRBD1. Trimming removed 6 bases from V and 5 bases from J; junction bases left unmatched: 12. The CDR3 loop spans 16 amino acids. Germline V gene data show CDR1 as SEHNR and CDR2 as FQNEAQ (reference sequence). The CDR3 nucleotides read TGTGCCAGCAGTCCACTGGGGGGGACAGGGGGGCACGAGCAGTACTTC. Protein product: CASSPLGGTGGHEQYF.

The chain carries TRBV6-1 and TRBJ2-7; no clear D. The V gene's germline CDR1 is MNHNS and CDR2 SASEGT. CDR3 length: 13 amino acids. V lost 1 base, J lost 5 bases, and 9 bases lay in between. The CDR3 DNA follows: TGTGCCAGCAGTGAAGTCGGCCGGCACGAGCAGTACTTC. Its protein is CASSEVGRHEQYF.